Sequencing of this TCR beta chain was carried out in a study of neoadjuvant anti-PD-1 for oral cavity cancer. Across the study: Patients without progression got a fourth dose around day 43.

In its sample, this clone was seen once. Its target is not known. The study, taken as a whole, reports: PBMC Gini-index clonality exceeded responders' in non-responders post-nivolumab.

The sample's time point: after neoadjuvant nivolumab, at surgical resection. Cohort: HPV-negative, locally advanced oral cavity squamous cell carcinoma patients. Blood cells were analyzed directly, without culture or expansion. Generated by immunoSEQ multiplex PCR, the TCRdb table keeps only in-frame clones and is missing some. The sample records over 30,000 clones, roughly 80% being singletons. CDR3 length: 15 residues. V shed 1 base and J shed 6 bases, with 13 bases lying between them. The germline V gene has CDR1 SGHTA and CDR2 FQGNSA. V is TRBV7-2 and J is TRBJ1-5, with D perhaps TRBD1 (5 bases). Sequenced material: PBMCs, taken after nivolumab (anti-PD-1) treatment. The receptor comes from a person aged 35-80 years with oral cavity squamous cell carcinoma. The CDR3 reads CASSLGGGAGQPQHF. CDR3 DNA: TGTGCCAGCAGCTTAGGGGGAGGGGCAGGTCAGCCCCAGCATTTT.